A single sample gave rise to the 3 T cell receptor beta chains below, sequenced in a study of cytomegalovirus exposure and HLA in healthy donors. Primers: 60 Vbeta forward and 13 Jbeta reverse. Libraries were prepared by immunoSEQ multiplex PCR; TCRdb keeps only in-frame clonotypes and omits some of them. The data contain roughly 150,000 clones, less than 85% of them singletons. Sequenced material: PBMCs. These receptors were collected from a boy aged 2 to 10 in good health and CMV-seronegative.

The CDR3 DNA reads as TGCAGTGCTGGGGGGACAGGGGAAGCTTTCTTT. Protein product: CSAGGTGEAFF. The chain recombines TRBV20-1 with TRBJ1-1, with 9 nucleotides matching TRBD1. Per the germline V gene, CDR1 is DFQATT and CDR2 is SNEGSKA (reference sequence). V lost 5 bases, J lost 8 bases, and 3 bases stayed unmatched. The CDR3 is 11 residues long.

This clone was observed once. The chain is built from TRBV6-6 and TRBJ1-4; 8 bases align to TRBD1. Germline V gene lookup returns CDR1 MNHNY and CDR2 SVGAGI (reference sequence). Trimming cost V 0 bases and J 10 bases; bases outside gene matches: 10. CDR3 size: 16 residues. CDR3 loop: CASSYSTGTGNPKLFF. For the CDR3, the DNA is TGTGCCAGCAGTTACTCCACCGGGACAGGAAACCCAAAACTGTTTTTT.

The chain is built from TRBV7-8 and TRBJ1-5; maybe TRBD1 (6 bases). The CDR3 runs to 15 residues. Looked up from germline, CDR1 is SGHVS and CDR2 is FQNEAQ. V was trimmed by 4 bases and J by 4 bases, leaving 14 bases between them. CDR3 DNA sequence: TGTGCCAGCAGCTCGTCCGTTGGACAGAATCAGCCCCAGCATTTT. Protein product: CASSSSVGQNQPQHF.